One T cell receptor beta chain is described in this entry. Its antigen is as yet unknown. The record originates from a study of sequential checkpoint blockade in melanoma. Looking at the study overall: Maintenance nivolumab came after either treatment sequence. DNA from 85 to 95 pretreatment tumor samples underwent TCRβ immunosequencing.

Whole-study results and caveats: Tumor T-cell fraction and clonality correlated with PD-L1 and CD8+ counts.

TCRdb keeps only in-frame clones here, not all; method: immunoSEQ multiplex PCR. The repertoire holds 15,000 to 20,000 clones, with less than 30% as singletons. CDR3 length: 14 amino acids. Germline assignment: CDR1 WSHSY and CDR2 SAAADI. The ends were cut back, 3 bases at V and 3 bases at J, with 8 bases in the middle. Documented treatment: randomized to nivolumab then ipilimumab (arm A) or the reverse (arm B). DNA-damaging chemotherapy had not been given to any patient beforehand. The material sequenced was tumor tissue (inferred from file names), taken from a patient given nivolumab and ipilimumab in sequence. This rearrangement joins TRBV10-2 to TRBJ1-4, with no clear D. This clonotype originated in a human donor with melanoma. As DNA, the CDR3 is TGCGCCAGCAGTGACCTTAGGGCTAATGAAAAACTGTTTTTT. It yields the protein CASSDLRANEKLFF.